A selection of T cell receptor beta chains follows, all from one sample in a study of OX40 agonist ivuxolimab in advanced cancers. TCRdb's table, derived via immunoSEQ multiplex PCR, lists solely in-frame clones and lacks some. The table includes 77,000 or so clones, around 87% detected once. The input for sequencing was CD4+ or CD8+ T cells sorted from blood, taken in a trial of the OX40 agonist ivuxolimab. The receptor set was obtained from an adult with an advanced solid tumor such as melanoma, head and neck, liver or kidney cancer. Both conserved end residues are part of each CDR3. The D gene is left open where the match is weak. Clone size is given for some rows only: seen once, a few or many times, or a class if the clone is expanded.

D gene: -; J gene: TRBJ2-5; V gene: TRBV18; clone size: -; CDR3 protein: CASSLDSQETQYF; CDR3 DNA: TGTGCCAGCTCACTGGACTCCCAAGAGACCCAGTACTTC
D gene: -; J gene: TRBJ2-2; V gene: TRBV4-2; clone size: -; CDR3 protein: CASSPSFLLAGELFF; CDR3 DNA: TGTGCCAGCAGCCCGAGTTTTTTACTAGCCGGGGAGCTGTTTTTT
D gene: -; J gene: TRBJ2-5; V gene: TRBV2; clone size: once; CDR3 protein: CASSEGEGLGQYF; CDR3 DNA: TGTGCCAGCAGTGAAGGGGAAGGGTTAGGCCAGTACTTC
D gene: TRBD2; J gene: TRBJ2-3; V gene: TRBV9; clone size: -; CDR3 protein: CASSAGLAGAPQYF; CDR3 DNA: TGTGCCAGCAGCGCGGGACTAGCGGGAGCCCCACAGTATTTT
D gene: -; J gene: TRBJ1-4; V gene: TRBV25-1; clone size: -; CDR3 protein: CASSDFGNEKLFF; CDR3 DNA: TGTGCCAGCAGTGATTTCGGAAATGAAAAACTGTTTTTT
D gene: -; J gene: TRBJ2-3; V gene: TRBV14; clone size: -; CDR3 protein: CASSQTRGSDTQYF; CDR3 DNA: TGTGCCAGCAGCCAAACTCGAGGGTCAGATACGCAGTATTTT
D gene: -; J gene: TRBJ1-4; V gene: TRBV27; clone size: -; CDR3 protein: CASSFDRFNEKLFF; CDR3 DNA: TGTGCCAGCAGTTTTGACAGATTTAATGAAAAACTGTTTTTT
D gene: TRBD2; J gene: TRBJ2-1; V gene: TRBV7-6; clone size: -; CDR3 protein: CASSFTSGSLFF; CDR3 DNA: TGTGCCAGCAGCTTTACTAGCGGGAGCTTGTTCTTC
D gene: -; J gene: TRBJ1-6; V gene: TRBV6-5; clone size: -; CDR3 protein: CASSFSGFGDSPLHF; CDR3 DNA: TGTGCCAGCAGTTTCTCCGGGTTCGGGGATTCACCCCTCCACTTT
D gene: -; J gene: TRBJ1-1; V gene: TRBV6-5; clone size: once; CDR3 protein: CASSYSKASVNTEAFF; CDR3 DNA: TGTGCCAGCAGTTACTCCAAGGCATCGGTGAACACTGAAGCTTTCTTT
D gene: -; J gene: TRBJ1-2; V gene: TRBV30; clone size: -; CDR3 protein: CAWSPISEGYTF; CDR3 DNA: TGTGCCTGGAGCCCCATCTCTGAGGGCTACACCTTC
D gene: -; J gene: TRBJ2-3; V gene: TRBV29-1; clone size: -; CDR3 protein: CSVDRVDDGLTDTQYF; CDR3 DNA: TGCAGCGTTGATCGGGTAGATGATGGACTCACAGATACGCAGTATTTT
D gene: -; J gene: TRBJ1-3; V gene: TRBV25-1; clone size: -; CDR3 protein: CATGLGNTIYF; CDR3 DNA: TGTGCCACGGGGTTGGGGAACACCATATATTTT
D gene: -; J gene: TRBJ2-2; V gene: TRBV14; clone size: -; CDR3 protein: CASSHPGRNLGGELFF; CDR3 DNA: TGTGCCAGCAGCCACCCGGGACGGAACCTCGGCGGGGAGCTGTTTTTT
D gene: TRBD1; J gene: TRBJ2-7; V gene: TRBV27; clone size: -; CDR3 protein: CASSQSGQRNEQYF; CDR3 DNA: TGTGCCAGCAGTCAATCGGGACAGCGGAACGAGCAGTACTTC
D gene: -; J gene: TRBJ1-6; V gene: TRBV19; clone size: -; CDR3 protein: CASSGVMTTHYNSPLHF; CDR3 DNA: TGTGCCAGTAGTGGGGTCATGACTACCCACTATAATTCACCCCTCCACTTT
D gene: -; J gene: TRBJ2-6; V gene: TRBV5-1; clone size: once; CDR3 protein: CASSFAGVSGANVLTF; CDR3 DNA: TGCGCCAGCAGCTTCGCAGGGGTTTCTGGGGCCAACGTCCTGACTTTC
D gene: -; J gene: TRBJ1-1; V gene: TRBV6-1; clone size: -; CDR3 protein: CASRRGGAEAFF; CDR3 DNA: TGTGCCAGCAGGCGTGGGGGCGCTGAAGCTTTCTTT
D gene: TRBD2; J gene: TRBJ2-1; V gene: TRBV19; clone size: -; CDR3 protein: CASRGTVGLAGKPNEQFF; CDR3 DNA: TGTGCCAGTAGAGGGACTGTGGGACTAGCGGGAAAGCCCAATGAGCAGTTCTTC
D gene: -; J gene: TRBJ1-2; V gene: TRBV9; clone size: -; CDR3 protein: CASSSRLNNYGYTF; CDR3 DNA: TGTGCCAGCAGCTCAAGACTCAATAACTATGGCTACACCTTC
D gene: -; J gene: TRBJ1-5; V gene: TRBV6-6; clone size: -; CDR3 protein: CASSYLDRANQPQHF; CDR3 DNA: TGTGCCAGCAGTTACCTCGACAGAGCCAATCAGCCCCAGCATTTT
D gene: -; J gene: TRBJ2-7; V gene: TRBV27; clone size: -; CDR3 protein: CASKIANLAPYEQYF; CDR3 DNA: TGTGCCAGCAAGATAGCGAATCTAGCCCCCTACGAGCAGTACTTC
D gene: -; J gene: TRBJ2-7; V gene: TRBV6-1; clone size: -; CDR3 protein: CASSALDSGTQQYF; CDR3 DNA: TGTGCCAGCAGTGCGTTGGACAGCGGTACTCAGCAGTACTTC
D gene: TRBD1; J gene: TRBJ1-4; V gene: TRBV28; clone size: -; CDR3 protein: CASTDTGTGSFNEKLFF; CDR3 DNA: TGTGCCAGCACCGACACCGGGACAGGGTCCTTTAATGAAAAACTGTTTTTT
D gene: -; J gene: TRBJ1-1; V gene: TRBV10-3; clone size: -; CDR3 protein: CAISEGELRPEAFF; CDR3 DNA: TGTGCCATCAGTGAGGGGGAGCTGCGGCCCGAAGCTTTCTTT
D gene: -; J gene: TRBJ1-6; V gene: TRBV5-6; clone size: -; CDR3 protein: CASSSDPFPGNSPLHF; CDR3 DNA: TGTGCCAGCAGCTCGGACCCTTTCCCGGGGAATTCACCCCTCCACTTT
D gene: TRBD1; J gene: TRBJ2-2; V gene: TRBV6-5; clone size: -; CDR3 protein: CASSYRDRVAGELFF; CDR3 DNA: TGTGCCAGCAGTTACCGGGACAGGGTAGCCGGGGAGCTGTTTTTT
D gene: -; J gene: TRBJ2-1; V gene: TRBV7-9; clone size: -; CDR3 protein: CASSHRGPRGDEQFF; CDR3 DNA: TGTGCCAGCAGCCATAGGGGCCCTCGAGGGGATGAGCAGTTCTTC
D gene: TRBD2; J gene: TRBJ2-2; V gene: TRBV5-1; clone size: -; CDR3 protein: CASSLGTSGKLEELFF; CDR3 DNA: TGCGCCAGCAGCCTAGGGACTAGCGGGAAACTAGAGGAGCTGTTTTTT
D gene: -; J gene: TRBJ1-2; V gene: TRBV6-5; clone size: -; CDR3 protein: CASSGTGNYGYTF; CDR3 DNA: TGTGCCAGCAGCGGGACTGGTAACTATGGCTACACCTTC
D gene: TRBD1; J gene: TRBJ2-2; V gene: TRBV30; clone size: -; CDR3 protein: CAWTGGASTGELFF; CDR3 DNA: TGTGCCTGGACAGGGGGCGCAAGCACCGGGGAGCTGTTTTTT
D gene: TRBD1; J gene: TRBJ2-1; V gene: TRBV29-1; clone size: -; CDR3 protein: CSVERGQGINEQFF; CDR3 DNA: TGCAGCGTTGAAAGGGGACAGGGGATCAATGAGCAGTTCTTC
D gene: TRBD1; J gene: TRBJ1-2; V gene: TRBV14; clone size: -; CDR3 protein: CASSRGQGTVRYTF; CDR3 DNA: TGTGCCAGCAGCCGGGGACAGGGGACGGTTCGCTACACCTTC
D gene: -; J gene: TRBJ1-2; V gene: TRBV6-1; clone size: -; CDR3 protein: CASSERDTHF; CDR3 DNA: TGTGCCAGCAGTGAAAGGGACACTCACTTC
D gene: -; J gene: TRBJ2-3; V gene: TRBV5-1; clone size: -; CDR3 protein: CASSLDASLRDTQYF; CDR3 DNA: TGCGCCAGCAGCTTGGATGCGAGTCTTCGGGATACGCAGTATTTT
D gene: -; J gene: TRBJ2-2; V gene: TRBV7-9; clone size: -; CDR3 protein: CASTRWSTGELFF; CDR3 DNA: TGTGCCAGCACCCGGTGGTCAACCGGGGAGCTGTTTTTT
D gene: -; J gene: TRBJ2-5; V gene: TRBV5-1; clone size: -; CDR3 protein: CASSRPQETQYF; CDR3 DNA: TGCGCCAGCAGCAGACCCCAAGAGACCCAGTACTTC
D gene: -; J gene: TRBJ1-1; V gene: TRBV2; clone size: -; CDR3 protein: CASRPIQVHNTEAFF; CDR3 DNA: TGTGCCAGCAGGCCCATTCAGGTTCACAACACTGAAGCTTTCTTT
D gene: TRBD1; J gene: TRBJ2-4; V gene: TRBV4-1; clone size: -; CDR3 protein: CASSQDGTDRPPNIQYF; CDR3 DNA: TGCGCCAGCAGCCAAGATGGGACAGACAGGCCCCCAAACATTCAGTACTTC
D gene: TRBD1; J gene: TRBJ1-1; V gene: TRBV6-5; clone size: -; CDR3 protein: CASSGRGTGDTEAFF; CDR3 DNA: TGTGCCAGCAGTGGCAGGGGGACAGGGGACACTGAAGCTTTCTTT
D gene: TRBD1; J gene: TRBJ1-1; V gene: TRBV6-1; clone size: -; CDR3 protein: CASSGQGHTEAFF; CDR3 DNA: TGTGCCAGCAGCGGACAGGGGCACACTGAAGCTTTCTTT
D gene: TRBD1; J gene: TRBJ1-4; V gene: TRBV5-1; clone size: -; CDR3 protein: CASTIAGTANEKLFF; CDR3 DNA: TGCGCCAGCACAATAGCCGGGACAGCTAATGAAAAACTGTTTTTT
D gene: TRBD2; J gene: TRBJ2-1; V gene: TRBV11-2; clone size: -; CDR3 protein: CASSSRLARNEQFF; CDR3 DNA: TGTGCCAGCAGCTCCCGACTAGCGCGGAATGAGCAGTTCTTC
D gene: TRBD1; J gene: TRBJ2-1; V gene: TRBV5-4; clone size: once; CDR3 protein: CASSPGGGTGDYNEQFF; CDR3 DNA: TGTGCCAGCAGCCCCGGCGGCGGGACAGGTGACTACAATGAGCAGTTCTTC
D gene: -; J gene: TRBJ2-7; V gene: TRBV27; clone size: few; CDR3 protein: CASSYSPGGSYEQYF; CDR3 DNA: TGTGCCAGCAGTTATTCACCCGGGGGCTCCTACGAGCAGTACTTC
D gene: -; J gene: TRBJ1-5; V gene: TRBV15; clone size: -; CDR3 protein: CATSREGGNQPQHF; CDR3 DNA: TGTGCCACCAGCAGAGAAGGGGGCAATCAGCCCCAGCATTTT
D gene: TRBD1; J gene: TRBJ2-5; V gene: TRBV6-5; clone size: -; CDR3 protein: CASSSFGTGVETQYF; CDR3 DNA: TGTGCCAGCAGTTCTTTCGGGACAGGAGTAGAGACCCAGTACTTC
D gene: TRBD1; J gene: TRBJ1-2; V gene: TRBV27; clone size: -; CDR3 protein: CASSSNRDRGHGYTF; CDR3 DNA: TGTGCCAGCAGTTCCAACCGGGACAGGGGGCATGGCTACACCTTC
D gene: -; J gene: TRBJ1-3; V gene: TRBV19; clone size: -; CDR3 protein: CASSIGPQGNTIYF; CDR3 DNA: TGTGCCAGTAGTATCGGGCCTCAGGGAAACACCATATATTTT
D gene: -; J gene: TRBJ1-6; V gene: TRBV18; clone size: -; CDR3 protein: CASSPEGDSPLHF; CDR3 DNA: TGTGCCAGCTCACCAGAAGGGGATTCACCCCTCCACTTT